This TCR beta chain appears in the sequencing data of a study of blood T cell repertoires in COVID-19. In the study overall: Italy, Spain and the United States were the sources of the convalescent and acute COVID-19 samples.

The table lists this clone with a few counts. Participants were aged about 18 to 89 years, lived in over 20 US areas, and enrolled virtually. Per the study methods: Scientists estimated how many nucleated cells there were by amplifying reference gene primers. Method: immunoSEQ multiplex PCR; TCRdb's copy keeps in-frame clones and lacks some. V and J calls and clone size come straight from that table; D and trimming were deduced from the DNA. The profile shows some 180,000 clones, around 85% of them singletons. The V end lost 3 bases, the J end lost 7 bases, and 13 bases lay between the germline ends. Germline CDR1 is LGHDT and CDR2 is YNNKEL (reference sequence). This CDR3 is built from 15 residues.

This TCR was recovered from a man aged 40-49 years who had recovered from COVID-19. The chain employs TRBV3-1 (or the pseudogene TRBV3-2) and TRBJ1-6; D possibly corresponds to TRBD1 (6 bases). The sequenced sample was PBMCs or T cells enriched from blood (not recorded which). The CDR3 DNA reads as TGTGCCAGCAGCCACCGACAGGTGGGCAATTCACCCCTCCACTTT. This codes for CASSHRQVGNSPLHF.